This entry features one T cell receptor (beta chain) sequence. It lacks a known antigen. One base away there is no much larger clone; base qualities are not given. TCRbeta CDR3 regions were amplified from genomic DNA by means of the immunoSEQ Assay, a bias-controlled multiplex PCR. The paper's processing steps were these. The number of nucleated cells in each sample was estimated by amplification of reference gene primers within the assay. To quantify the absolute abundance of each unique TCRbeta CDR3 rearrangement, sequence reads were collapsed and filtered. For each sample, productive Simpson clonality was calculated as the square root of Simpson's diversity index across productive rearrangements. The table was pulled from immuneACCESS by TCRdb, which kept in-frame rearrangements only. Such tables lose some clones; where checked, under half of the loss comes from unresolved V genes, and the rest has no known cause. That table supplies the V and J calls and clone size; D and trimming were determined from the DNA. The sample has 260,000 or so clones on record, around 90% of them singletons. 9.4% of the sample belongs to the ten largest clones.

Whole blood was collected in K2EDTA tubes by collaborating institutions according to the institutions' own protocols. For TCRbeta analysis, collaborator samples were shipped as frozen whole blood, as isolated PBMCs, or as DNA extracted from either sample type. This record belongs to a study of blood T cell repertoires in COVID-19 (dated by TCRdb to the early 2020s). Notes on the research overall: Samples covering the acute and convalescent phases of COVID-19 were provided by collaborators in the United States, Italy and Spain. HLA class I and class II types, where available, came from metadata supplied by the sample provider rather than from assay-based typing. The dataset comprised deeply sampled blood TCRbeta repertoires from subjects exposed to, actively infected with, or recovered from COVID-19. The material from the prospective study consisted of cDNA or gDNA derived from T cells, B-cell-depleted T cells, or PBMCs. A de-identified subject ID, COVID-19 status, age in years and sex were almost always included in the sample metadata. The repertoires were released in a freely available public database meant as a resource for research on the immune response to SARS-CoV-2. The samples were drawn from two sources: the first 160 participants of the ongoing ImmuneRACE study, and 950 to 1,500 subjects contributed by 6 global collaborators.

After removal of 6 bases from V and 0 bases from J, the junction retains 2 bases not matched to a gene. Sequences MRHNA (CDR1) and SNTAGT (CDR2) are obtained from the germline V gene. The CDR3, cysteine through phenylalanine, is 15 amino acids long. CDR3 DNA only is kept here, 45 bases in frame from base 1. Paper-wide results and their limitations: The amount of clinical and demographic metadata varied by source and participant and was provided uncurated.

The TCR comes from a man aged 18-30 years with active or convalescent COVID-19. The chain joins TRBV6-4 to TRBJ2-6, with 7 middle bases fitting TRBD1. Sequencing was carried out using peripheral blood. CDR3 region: CASSRDSSGANVLTF. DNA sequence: TGTGCCAGCAGCCGGGACAGCTCTGGGGCCAACGTCCTGACTTTC.